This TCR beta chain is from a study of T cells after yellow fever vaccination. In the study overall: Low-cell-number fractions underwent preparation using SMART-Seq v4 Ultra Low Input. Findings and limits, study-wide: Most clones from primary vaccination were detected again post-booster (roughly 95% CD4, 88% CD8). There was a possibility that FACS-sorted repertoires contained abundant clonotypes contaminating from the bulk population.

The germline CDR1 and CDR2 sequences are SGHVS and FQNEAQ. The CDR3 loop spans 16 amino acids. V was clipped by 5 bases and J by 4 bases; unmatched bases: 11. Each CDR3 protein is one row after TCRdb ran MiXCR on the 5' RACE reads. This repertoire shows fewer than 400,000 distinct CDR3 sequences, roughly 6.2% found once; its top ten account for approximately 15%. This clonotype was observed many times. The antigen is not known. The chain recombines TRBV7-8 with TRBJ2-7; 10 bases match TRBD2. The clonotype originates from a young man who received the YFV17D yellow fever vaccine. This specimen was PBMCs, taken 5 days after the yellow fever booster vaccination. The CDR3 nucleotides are TGTGCCAGCAGCCTCCTCGGACTAGCGGCGACTTACGAGCAGTACTTC. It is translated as CASSLLGLAATYEQYF.